Shown below are 19 T cell receptor beta chains from a single sample sequenced in a study of monozygotic twins with inflammatory bowel disease. TCRdb reworked the 5' RACE reads into one entry per CDR3 protein, no DNA. In total, the table holds approximately 200,000 distinct CDR3 sequences. The sequenced sample consisted of blood. These receptors were obtained from a human donor with ulcerative colitis or Crohn's disease, or a healthy co-twin of an affected twin (not recorded which).

This rearrangement joins TRBV6-5 to TRBJ2-3; the D gene TCRdb calls, TRBD1, cannot be checked with no DNA. Germline values: CDR1 MNHEY, CDR2 SVGAGI. The CDR3 runs to 15 residues. CDR3: CASTVTPGGTDTQYF.

V is TRBV19 and J is TRBJ2-1; TCRdb names TRBD1, which stays unverified in the absence of DNA. CDR3 length: 13 amino acids. Germline CDR1 LNHDA, CDR2 SQIVND (reference sequence). CDR3 loop: CASSIQGANEQFF.

The chain employs TRBV12-3 or TRBV12-4 and TRBJ1-5; TCRdb names TRBD1, which stays unverified in the absence of DNA. CDR3 length equals 16 residues. CDR3 residues: CASSFRSGTGGQPQHF.

The chain is built from TRBV19 and TRBJ1-1. The CDR3 consists of 14 residues. Per the germline V gene, CDR1 is LNHDA and CDR2 is SQIVND (reference sequence). The CDR3 loop reads CASSDPTLHTEAFF.

The chain links TRBV12-3 or TRBV12-4 to TRBJ1-4; there is no DNA to check the TCRdb D call of TRBD1. This CDR3 has 14 amino acids. This chain's CDR3 is CASSRSGANEKLFF.

CDR3 in amino acids: CSARDRHGVAKNIQYF. The J gene is TRBJ2-4, the V gene TRBV20-1. Germline assignment: CDR1 DFQATT and CDR2 SNEGSKA (reference sequence). The CDR3 covers 16 residues.

This chain links TRBV9 with TRBJ2-7; TCRdb proposes TRBD1, but this gene call is untestable without DNA. Germline CDR1 is SGDLS and CDR2 is YYNGEE. This CDR3 comprises 18 residues. CDR3: CASSVGLGVGQDTYEQYF.

CDR3 region: CASSLGEVKGPRVIYEQYF. The rearrangement links TRBV11-1 to TRBJ2-7; TCRdb calls TRBD2, which cannot be checked without DNA. The CDR3 spans 19 residues. Germline CDR1 is SGHAT and CDR2 is FQDESV (reference sequence).

The chain uses TRBV20-1 and TRBJ1-6. Germline CDR1 DFQATT, CDR2 SNEGSKA (reference sequence). CDR3 length: 15 residues. The CDR3 region is CTGRTGSSYNSPLHF.

This chain joins TRBV6-2 or TRBV6-3 and TRBJ2-1; the D call of TRBD2 rests on TCRdb alone, since no DNA is present to check it. Germline V gives CDR1 MNHEY, CDR2 SVGEGT. The CDR3 totals 14 residues. The chain's CDR3 is CASSYSGTSYEQFF.

The V gene is TRBV5-1, the J gene TRBJ1-4. CDR1 and CDR2 from the germline V gene are SGHRS and YFSETQ. The length of the CDR3 is 13 residues. This chain's CDR3 is CASSLAGNEKLFF.

This rearrangement joins TRBV3-1 to TRBJ2-1. Germline values: CDR1 LGHDT, CDR2 YNNKEL (reference sequence). The CDR3 contains 14 residues. CDR3 sequence reads: CASSQVRGSNEQFF.

This sequence joins TRBV19 and TRBJ1-4; TCRdb gives TRBD1 as the D gene, but with no DNA this cannot be confirmed. The germline gives CDR1 LNHDA, CDR2 SQIVND (reference sequence). The length of the CDR3 is 13 residues. CDR3 in amino acids: CASSDGAHQKLFF.

The genes are TRBV5-1 and TRBJ1-1. CDR3 length: 13 residues. Germline CDR1 and CDR2: SGHRS and YFSETQ. CDR3 region: CASSWDLNTEAFF.

This chain connects TRBV6-4 to TRBJ2-7. This CDR3 region has 12 residues. CDR1 is MRHNA and CDR2 is SNTAGT in the germline V gene. CDR3 region: CASSHQDLISYF.

This sequence joins TRBV11-2 and TRBJ2-5; TCRdb returns TRBD1, unconfirmable since there is no DNA. Germline CDR1 is SGHAT and CDR2 is FQNNGV. The CDR3 is made up of 14 amino acids. The chain's CDR3 is CASSFGTNQETQYF.

V is TRBV20-1 and J is TRBJ2-5; TCRdb designates TRBD1, a call that cannot be tested without DNA. Germline V gene data show CDR1 as DFQATT and CDR2 as SNEGSKA (reference sequence). The CDR3 loop spans 14 amino acids. The CDR3 is CSASLYQGWETQYF.

The V call is TRBV19, the J call TRBJ1-5; TCRdb proposes TRBD1, but this gene call is untestable without DNA. The CDR3 consists of 15 residues. The germline gives CDR1 LNHDA, CDR2 SQIVND (reference sequence). CDR3 in amino acids: CASSIPVGANQPQHF.

The rearrangement links TRBV20-1 to TRBJ2-3; the D call from TCRdb, TRBD2, cannot be confirmed without DNA. Germline CDR1 DFQATT, CDR2 SNEGSKA (reference sequence). This CDR3 contains 18 residues. The CDR3 reads CSARGTTTSGGFTDTQYF.